The next 5 T cell receptor beta chains were all read from a single sample in a study of identical twins. TCRdb reanalysed the 5' RACE reads using MiXCR and keeps one entry per CDR3 protein. The data contain hundreds of thousands of distinct CDR3 sequences, 8.5% to 9.5% of them seen just once; the ten biggest clones take up approximately 6.5%. These records were also assigned to another study, of yellow fever vaccine responses in identical twins.

What was sequenced was CD8+ T cells sorted from blood. The receptors originated from a young woman in good health.

The V and J genes are TRBV5-6 and TRBJ2-5; 12 nucleotides agree with TRBD2. V was pared by 4 bases and J by 4 bases, with 5 bases of the junction left unmatched. This CDR3 spans 15 amino acids. Germline values: CDR1 SGHDT, CDR2 YYEEEE. This CDR3 reads CASSPTSGSGETQYF. DNA of the CDR3: TGTGCCAGCAGCCCGACTAGCGGGAGTGGAGAGACCCAGTACTTC.

There are a few counts of this clonotype. The chain employs TRBV2 and TRBJ2-7; 9 bases fit TRBD1. J gave up 4 bases and V 8 bases, and 9 bases lay outside the gene matches. This CDR3 has 14 amino acids. Germline CDR1 is SNHLY and CDR2 is FYNNEI. CDR3 region: CASYMGTGLYEQYF. As DNA, the CDR3 is TGTGCCAGCTACATGGGGACAGGGCTATACGAGCAGTACTTC.

This clonotype was counted only a few times. The chain carries TRBV19 and TRBJ2-7; D not certain. Trimming took 3 bases from V and 2 from J, leaving 8 bases between them. The germline gives CDR1 LNHDA, CDR2 SQIVND (reference sequence). This CDR3 is built from 13 residues. The CDR3: CASSIGRTYEQYF. The CDR3 DNA reads TGTGCCAGTAGTATCGGTCGTACCTACGAGCAGTACTTC.

This clonotype was counted between two and nine times. This chain connects TRBV28 to TRBJ2-7; a possible D gene is TRBD2 (7 bases). Per the germline V gene, CDR1 is MDHEN and CDR2 is SYDVKM. The CDR3 is 16 amino acids. Between the trimmed V and J ends, which lost 5 bases and 7 bases, there was a span of 24 bases. The CDR3 DNA reads as TGTGCCAGCAGTCTCCCTCCGGGGGAGGGAAGGGGGGAGCAGTACTTC. Protein sequence: CASSLPPGEGRGEQYF.

This clonotype was seen more than once but under ten times. The chain recombines TRBV5-1 with TRBJ2-5; the match to TRBD1 covers 10 bases. CDR3 length equals 14 residues. Trimming at V came to 3 bases and at J to 2 bases, leaving 1 base not matched to a gene. Germline CDR1 and CDR2: SGHRS and YFSETQ. The CDR3 nucleotides are TGCGCCAGCAGCTGGGGACAGGGGCAAGAGACCCAGTACTTC. This sequence encodes CASSWGQGQETQYF.